The rows below give T cell receptor beta chains drawn from one sample of a study of blood T cell repertoires in COVID-19. The assay was immunoSEQ multiplex PCR, and TCRdb's table has in-frame clones only and misses some. The sample gives around 100,000 clones, over 75% of which show up once; 11% is in the top ten. The source material was peripheral blood. The receptor set was obtained from a woman between 25 and 40 years old with acute or convalescent COVID-19. The CDR3 runs from the conserved cysteine through the conserved F or W. A D gene is named only where the DNA matches it firmly. Size values are once, few and many counts, or a class for expanded clones, and some rows have none.

D	size	V	J	CDR3	DNA
.	few	TRBV5-1	TRBJ1-4	CASSTATNEKLFF	TGCGCCAGCAGTACTGCAACTAATGAAAAACTGTTTTTT
.	.	TRBV28	TRBJ1-2	CASSPLAGASYGYTF	TGTGCCAGCAGCCCCCTTGCGGGGGCGAGCTATGGCTACACCTTC
.	.	TRBV3-1/TRBV3-2	TRBJ1-4	CASSQGGQGEKLFF	TGTGCCAGCAGCCAAGGGGGTCAGGGTGAAAAACTGTTTTTT
TRBD1	once	TRBV5-1	TRBJ2-7	CASSPSSGQGGEEQYF	TGCGCCAGCAGCCCGTCGTCGGGACAGGGAGGTGAAGAGCAGTACTTC
TRBD2	few	TRBV4-2	TRBJ2-3	CASSQGLAGGRDTQYF	TGTGCCAGCAGCCAAGGGCTAGCGGGGGGGCGAGATACGCAGTATTTT
.	.	TRBV10-1	TRBJ1-1	CASSEGGPEAFF	TGCGCCAGCAGTGAGGGAGGGCCTGAAGCTTTCTTT
.	.	TRBV2	TRBJ1-2	CASSERPETFYGYTF	TGTGCCAGCAGTGAACGTCCGGAGACGTTCTATGGCTACACCTTC
.	few	TRBV19	TRBJ1-5	CASSRDRKNQPQHF	TGTGCCAGTAGTAGAGACAGGAAAAATCAGCCCCAGCATTTT
.	few	TRBV15	TRBJ1-1	CATSRAVTVAEAFF	TGTGCCACCAGCAGAGCAGTGACAGTTGCCGAAGCTTTCTTT
.	.	TRBV6-5	TRBJ1-5	CASRDSLKGQPQHF	TGTGCCAGCAGAGACTCCCTTAAGGGGCAGCCCCAGCATTTT
TRBD1	.	TRBV4-1	TRBJ2-7	CASSQVDPRDRGDEQYF	TGCGCCAGCAGCCAAGTGGACCCCCGAGACAGGGGTGACGAGCAGTACTTC
.	.	TRBV3-1/TRBV3-2	TRBJ2-3	CASSQGPLVAQYF	TGTGCCAGCAGCCAAGGGCCCCTAGTAGCGCAGTATTTT
TRBD2	.	TRBV5-1	TRBJ2-3	CASSLALAGSTDTQYF	TGCGCCAGCAGCTTGGCCCTAGCGGGAAGCACAGATACGCAGTATTTT
.	.	TRBV19	TRBJ1-1	CASTLRGNTEAFF	TGTGCCAGTACTCTTAGGGGGAACACTGAAGCTTTCTTT